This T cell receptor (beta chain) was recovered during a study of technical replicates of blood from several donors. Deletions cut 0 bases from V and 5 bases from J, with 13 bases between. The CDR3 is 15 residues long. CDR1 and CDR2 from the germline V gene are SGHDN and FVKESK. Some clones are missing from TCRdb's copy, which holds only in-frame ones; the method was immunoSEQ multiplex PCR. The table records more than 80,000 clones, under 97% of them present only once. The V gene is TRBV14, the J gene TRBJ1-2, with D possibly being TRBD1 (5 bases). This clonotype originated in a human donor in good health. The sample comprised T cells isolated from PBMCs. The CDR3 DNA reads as TGTGCCAGCAGCCAAGATCGCACAGGCCCTTATGGCTACACCTTC. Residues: CASSQDRTGPYGYTF. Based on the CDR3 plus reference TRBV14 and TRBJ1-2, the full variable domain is EAGVTQFPSHSVIEKGQTVTLRCDPISGHDNLYWYRRVMGKEIKFLLHFVKESKQDESGMPNNRFLAERTGGTYSTLKVQPAELEDSGVYFCASSQDRTGPYGYTFGSGTRLTVV.